This record looks at one T cell receptor (beta chain) sequence and its context. The data belong to a study of blood T cell repertoires in COVID-19. The protocol was immunoSEQ multiplex PCR, while the TCRdb copy is restricted to in-frame clones and leaves out a portion. The sample includes under 150,000 clones, 79% of them seen just once. V lost 3 bases to trimming and J lost 5 bases; unmatched junction nucleotides: 9. Germline values: CDR1 KGHDR, CDR2 SFDVKD. The CDR3 extends over 17 amino acids. Specimen: peripheral blood. The TCR originated in a man in his fifties or sixties with active or convalescent COVID-19. V and J are TRBV24-1 and TRBJ2-1; 10 positions match TRBD1. CDR3 bases: TGTGCCACCAGTGATCCCTCCGGGACAGGGGATGACAATGAGCAGTTCTTC. This encodes CATSDPSGTGDDNEQFF.